One and the same sample provided the 17 T cell receptor beta chains below, sequenced in a study of T-cell reconstitution after alpha-beta-depleted transplantation in children. The TCRbeta library incorporated unique molecular identifiers. In TCRdb, the PCR reads were re-called with MiXCR into one record per CDR3 protein. This sample has a few hundred thousand distinct CDR3 sequences, with approximately 13% found just once. This sample comprised PBMCs, mostly from graft donor cells, obtained 360 days after TCRalphabeta/CD19-depleted stem cell transplant. The receptors here all came from a male patient younger than 18 who had a stem cell transplant for acute myeloid leukemia, so the T cells may come from the graft donor.

The chain employs TRBV7-2 and TRBJ2-4; maybe TRBD1 (6 bases). CDR1 and CDR2 (germline): SGHTA, FQGNSA. V dropped 3 bases and J dropped 0 bases, with 15 bases sitting between them. This CDR3 has 17 residues. Written as DNA, the CDR3 is TGTGCCAGCAGCTTCCTCAGGGGAGTACTAGCCAAAAACATTCAGTACTTC. This encodes CASSFLRGVLAKNIQYF.

This clonotype occurred many times. This chain connects TRBV29-1 to TRBJ2-7; no reliable D call. The length of the CDR3 is 10 residues. Germline CDR1 SQVTM, CDR2 ANQGSEA. This CDR3 reads CRVPSYEQYF. The CDR3 DNA is TGCAGAGTACCCTCTTACGAGCAGTACTTC.

This clonotype was detected only a few times. The rearrangement uses TRBV19 and TRBJ2-1; 8 nucleotides align to TRBD2. The V segment lost 10 bases and the J segment 2 bases; nucleotides outside the gene matches: 13. The length of the CDR3 is 16 residues. CDR1 is LNHDA, CDR2 SQIVND, per germline (reference sequence). CDR3 bases: TGTGCCACTTCTCCCCTAGCGGGCGGTCCCTACAATGAGCAGTTCTTC. Protein sequence: CATSPLAGGPYNEQFF.

There are many counts of this clonotype. The chain carries TRBV29-1 and TRBJ2-5; 7 bases align to TRBD2. Per germline, CDR1 SQVTM and CDR2 ANQGSEA. V gave up 7 bases and J gave up 4 bases; unmatched junction bases: 12. This CDR3 is 14 amino acids long. The CDR3 loop reads CSGKGLPNSETQYF. In DNA, the CDR3 is TGCAGCGGGAAGGGACTACCTAACTCAGAGACCCAGTACTTC. Together with reference TRBV29-1 and TRBJ2-5, the CDR3 gives the full variable domain: SAVISQKPSRDICQRGTSLTIQCQVDSQVTMMFWYRQQPGQSLTLIATANQGSEATYESGFVIDKFPISRPNLTFSTLTVSNMSPEDSSIYLCSGKGLPNSETQYFGPGTRLLVL.

This chain connects TRBV20-1 to TRBJ2-3, with 9 bases aligning to TRBD2. The CDR3 totals 15 residues. CDR1 is DFQATT and CDR2 is SNEGSKA in the germline V gene (reference sequence). V was clipped by 4 bases and J by 4 bases; unmatched bases: 9. The CDR3 DNA sequence: TGCAGTGCTACCGGACTAGCGACGAGGCCAGATACGCAGTATTTT. Its protein product is CSATGLATRPDTQYF.

The sample holds a few counts of this clonotype. The rearrangement links TRBV14 to TRBJ2-3; D may be TRBD2 (5 bases). The CDR3 is 16 residues long. V gave up 1 base and J gave up 3 bases, with 14 bases separating them. In germline, CDR1 is SGHDN, CDR2 FVKESK. The CDR3 DNA reads TGTGCCAGCAGCCAAGTTGTGGCTAGCAGGACAGATACGCAGTATTTT. Residues: CASSQVVASRTDTQYF. Filled out from reference TRBV14 and TRBJ2-3, the complete variable domain reads EAGVTQFPSHSVIEKGQTVTLRCDPISGHDNLYWYRRVMGKEIKFLLHFVKESKQDESGMPNNRFLAERTGGTYSTLKVQPAELEDSGVYFCASSQVVASRTDTQYFGPGTRLTVL.

This clonotype came up a few times. The chain carries TRBV28 and TRBJ2-2; perhaps TRBD1 as D (5 bases). V lost 8 bases and J lost 4, with 11 bases in between. This CDR3 is built from 13 residues. Germline V gene sequence: CDR1 MDHEN, CDR2 SYDVKM. Written as DNA, the CDR3 is TGTGCCAGCCGGCAGGGTGGCACCGGGGAGCTGTTTTTT. It translates to CASRQGGTGELFF.

This clonotype came up a few times. This chain uses TRBV20-1 with TRBJ1-6; TRBD1 matches at 7 bases. The CDR3 is 14 amino acids. Looked up from germline, CDR1 is DFQATT and CDR2 is SNEGSKA (reference sequence). The V gene end was trimmed by 1 base and the J gene end by 7 bases; junction bases not matched to a gene: 4. CDR3 in DNA: TGCAGTGCTAGAGTGGACAGGAAGAATTCACCCCTCCACTTT. Its translation is CSARVDRKNSPLHF.

This clonotype was seen repeatedly, ten times or more. The chain links TRBV4-3 to TRBJ2-2; 8 bases match TRBD2. The V segment lost 2 bases and the J segment 7 bases; nucleotides outside the gene matches: 6. Germline V lookup: CDR1 LGHNA, CDR2 YSLEER. CDR3 length: 15 residues. In DNA form, the CDR3 reads TGCGCCAGCAGCCAACTTGCGGGAGGAAACGGGGAGCTGTTTTTT. As protein: CASSQLAGGNGELFF.

The rearrangement uses TRBV20-1 and TRBJ2-7, with TRBD1 matching 7 bases. The V gene end was trimmed by 4 bases and the J gene end by 5 bases; junction bases not matched to a gene: 8. The germline V gene encodes CDR1 DFQATT and CDR2 SNEGSKA (reference sequence). The CDR3 is 13 amino acids. The CDR3 loop reads CSAKGQGENEQYF. The CDR3 bases are TGCAGTGCTAAGGGGCAGGGGGAAAACGAGCAGTACTTC.

This clonotype was counted only a few times. Here the CDR3 DNA reads TGCAGTGCTAGAGAACATAGCAATCAGCCCCAGCATTTT. It yields the protein CSAREHSNQPQHF. V and J are TRBV20-1 and TRBJ1-5; no reliable D call. V was clipped by 0 bases and J by 0 bases, with 3 bases between them. Germline loops: CDR1 DFQATT, CDR2 SNEGSKA (reference sequence). There are 13 residues in the CDR3.

The sample holds a few counts of this clonotype. The genes are TRBV12-3 or TRBV12-4 and TRBJ2-7, with 11 bases lining up with TRBD2. The CDR3 is 16 amino acids. J gave up 1 base and V 7 bases, and 9 bases lay outside the gene matches. This CDR3 reads CASTPLAGGPSYEQYF. The CDR3 nucleotides are TGTGCCAGCACCCCCCTAGCGGGAGGCCCATCCTACGAGCAGTACTTC.

This clonotype was seen many times. The chain carries TRBV29-1 and TRBJ2-7; tentative D call: TRBD1 (6 bases). Germline V gene lookup returns CDR1 SQVTM and CDR2 ANQGSEA. The CDR3 runs 13 residues. Trimming shortened V by 5 bases and J by 0 bases, and 11 bases separated the two germline ends. The CDR3 sequence: CSVWQGHSYEQYF. CDR3 sequence (DNA): TGCAGCGTTTGGCAGGGGCACTCCTACGAGCAGTACTTC.

The chain has TRBV28 and TRBJ1-6, with no clear D. The CDR3 loop spans 15 amino acids. V lost 5 bases, J lost 4 bases, and 12 bases lay in between. Germline V gene data show CDR1 as MDHEN and CDR2 as SYDVKM. CDR3 region: CASSPRTVYNSPLHF. CDR3 bases: TGTGCCAGCAGTCCCCGGACCGTGTATAATTCACCCCTCCACTTT.

This clonotype was seen ten or more times. This chain uses TRBV10-3 with TRBJ2-1; 7 positions match TRBD2. The germline V gene encodes CDR1 ENHRY and CDR2 SYGVKD. J was trimmed by 8 bases and V by 0 bases; bases with no gene match: 7. The CDR3 spans 15 residues. In nucleotides, the CDR3 is TGTGCCATCAGTGAGTCGTCGGGGGGATATGATGAGCAGTTCTTC. Protein product: CAISESSGGYDEQFF.

At least ten counts were recorded for this clonotype. The rearrangement links TRBV28 to TRBJ2-2; tentatively, D is TRBD2 (5 bases). The germline V and J ends were trimmed by 2 bases and 2 bases, with 6 bases remaining between them. The CDR3 sequence is 14 residues long. Germline values: CDR1 MDHEN, CDR2 SYDVKM. The CDR3 bases are TGTGCCAGCAGTTTACTAGCTAACACCGGGGAGCTGTTTTTT. It translates to CASSLLANTGELFF.

This clonotype was recorded a few times. This chain links TRBV2 with TRBJ2-7; TRBD1 aligns across 7 bases. Unmatched junction bases numbered 5, after V lost 6 bases and J lost 9 bases. Looked up from germline, CDR1 is SNHLY and CDR2 is FYNNEI. This CDR3 has 11 amino acids. The DNA of the CDR3 is TGTGCCAGCAGGCAACAGGGGCGGCAGTACTTC. The encoded protein is CASRQQGRQYF.